Each of the 10 T cell receptor beta chains below was sequenced from the same sample in a study of regulatory T cells in long-lasting Graves disease. Regarding time point: persistent/refractory GD, antithyroid drugs over 5 years with positive TRAb. With RNA extracted from PBMCs as input, the TCR library was made. CDR3 regions were amplified by Arm-PCR using iRepertoire HTBI primers to build TCR beta libraries. TCRdb re-analysed the multiplex PCR reads in MiXCR, keeping a single row per CDR3 protein. The table has more than 650,000 distinct CDR3 sequences, about 32% seen once. This sample comprised peripheral blood mononuclear cells (PBMCs), obtained when the disease was refractory, from a patient treated with antithyroid drugs. The receptors were gathered from a female donor with Graves disease.

About this clonotype itself: A single base separates this from a much larger clone, so it may be a read error. V gene TRBV6-1 combines with J gene TRBJ1-1; D not resolved. The CDR3 contains 14 residues. Germline lookup yields CDR1 MNHNS and CDR2 SASEGT. CDR3 sequence: CASSASDPTTEASF. The DNA of the CDR3 is TGTGCCAGCAGTGCGTCGGACCCCACCACTGAAGCTTCCTTT.

The V and J genes are TRBV6-1 and TRBJ1-1; 10 bases align to TRBD1. V shed 5 bases, J shed 4 bases, and the junction held 10 bases outside the gene matches. Per the germline V gene, CDR1 is MNHNS and CDR2 is SASEGT. The CDR3 is made up of 16 amino acids. The CDR3 sequence is CASSKRQGAVVTEAFF. CDR3 DNA sequence: TGTGCCAGCAGTAAACGACAGGGGGCCGTTGTCACTGAAGCTTTCTTT.

This clonotype was seen more than once but under ten times. The chain couples TRBV28 to TRBJ2-3, with 9 bases identical to TRBD2. Unmatched junction bases numbered 7, after V lost 6 bases and J lost 6 bases. The CDR3 covers 14 residues. The germline V gene encodes CDR1 MDHEN and CDR2 SYDVKM. The CDR3: CASSLGGRADTQYF. CDR3 DNA sequence: TGTGCCAGCAGCTTAGGCGGGAGGGCGGATACGCAGTATTTT.

There are a few counts of this clonotype. V gene TRBV12-3 or TRBV12-4 combines with J gene TRBJ1-2, with 10 bases aligning to TRBD1. The CDR3 runs to 16 residues. Unmatched junction bases numbered 7, after V lost 6 bases and J lost 0 bases. The CDR3 loop is CASRGQGGPTNYGYTF. The DNA for the CDR3 is TGTGCCAGCAGAGGACAGGGGGGCCCGACTAACTATGGCTACACCTTC.

This rearrangement joins TRBV6-2 or TRBV6-3 to TRBJ2-7, with TRBD2 matching over 10 bases. Germline assignment: CDR1 MNHEY and CDR2 SVGEGT. CDR3 size: 15 residues. V lost 4 bases to trimming and J lost 6 bases; unmatched junction nucleotides: 9. The CDR3 DNA follows: TGTGCCAGCAGTTTCTCGCTAGCGGGAGAACTCGAGCAGTACTTC. It codes for CASSFSLAGELEQYF.

This clonotype occurred many times. CDR3 nucleotide sequence: TGCAGTGCTAGGGGGACAGGGAATTTCGACGAGCAGTACTTC. Translating gives CSARGTGNFDEQYF. The chain has TRBV20-1 and TRBJ2-7, with TRBD1 matching over 9 bases. Germline CDR1 DFQATT, CDR2 SNEGSKA (reference sequence). CDR3 length equals 14 residues. With 3 bases clipped from V and 5 bases from J, the junction kept 8 bases outside the gene matches.

The chain carries TRBV7-9 and TRBJ2-7; TRBD2 is a possible D gene (5 bases). The J call is in doubt because the DNA end fits TRBJ2-5 better. CDR3 size: 13 residues. CDR1 SEHNR and CDR2 FQNEAQ come from the germline V gene (reference sequence). This CDR3 reads CASSLDAAGTQYF. The CDR3 region has the DNA TGTGCCAGCAGCTTAGACGCTGCGGGGACCCAGTACTTC.

The V and J genes are TRBV30 and TRBJ1-2, with D maybe TRBD1 (6 bases). CDR1 and CDR2 (germline): GTSNPN, SVGIG (reference sequence). The CDR3 loop spans 16 amino acids. V shed 1 base and J shed 6 bases, with 21 bases lying between them. Written as DNA, the CDR3 is TGTGCCTGGAGTGCCCACAACCTCCGGGACATACATGGCTACACCTTC. Translation: CAWSAHNLRDIHGYTF.

The gene calls are TRBV20-1 and TRBJ1-2; no firm D call. Germline values: CDR1 DFQATT, CDR2 SNEGSKA (reference sequence). With 1 base removed from V and 8 bases from J, the gap between germline ends came to 14 bases. CDR3 length: 13 residues. CDR3: CSARVTSPSGYTF. Here the CDR3 DNA reads TGCAGTGCTAGAGTAACAAGCCCCTCGGGCTACACCTTC.

The chain combines TRBV18 with TRBJ1-2; 7 nucleotides match TRBD1. Germline loops: CDR1 KGHSH, CDR2 LQKENI. This CDR3 contains 17 residues. The V segment lost 1 base and the J segment 5 bases; nucleotides outside the gene matches: 13. CDR3 loop: CASSPQHGQAGAYGYTF. DNA of the CDR3: TGTGCCAGCTCACCACAACACGGACAGGCCGGGGCATATGGCTACACCTTC.